Sequencing of this T cell receptor beta chain was carried out in a study of T-cell reconstitution after alpha-beta-depleted transplantation in children. The CDR3 covers 13 residues. V lost 4 bases to trimming and J lost 4 bases; unmatched junction nucleotides: 4. CDR1 and CDR2 (germline): SGHRS, YFSETQ. Researchers prepared the TCRbeta library using unique molecular identifiers, the study reports. One entry per CDR3 protein, called by TCRdb with MiXCR from the PCR reads. The sample carries about 500,000 distinct CDR3 sequences, 32% recorded once. Source: PBMCs from the stem cell graft donor, taken from the stem cell graft. The V and J genes are TRBV5-1 and TRBJ1-2, with 7 positions matching TRBD1. This TCR was sampled from a human donor who donated a stem cell graft to a child with aplastic anemia. The CDR3 DNA follows: TGCGCCAGCAGCGAGGGACAGCCCTATGGCTACACCTTC. Encoded protein: CASSEGQPYGYTF.